What follows is one T cell receptor (beta chain) and its context. Its antigen remains unknown. This sample is part of a study of a mutant IDH1 vaccine in newly diagnosed glioma. The CDR3 consists of 15 residues. Germline loops: CDR1 MNHEY, CDR2 SVGAGI. V shed 0 bases and J shed 2 bases, with 11 bases lying between them. Data came from immunoSEQ multiplex PCR; TCRdb stores just in-frame clones and leaves some out. The table includes about 40,000 clones, about 76% detected once. General study findings and limits: Pseudoprogression appears to have had no connection to changes in top peripheral T cell clonotypes.

The sample's time point: week 23, last vaccination. One vaccine dose held 300 ug of mutant IDH1 20-mer peptide and came with topical imiquimod. This sequence joins TRBV6-5 and TRBJ2-7; D ambiguous. The input for sequencing was PBMCs, taken from a glioma patient whose treatment included an IDH1 peptide vaccine. This clonotype was obtained from a man in his fifties with glioma. CDR3 sequence reads: CASSYSSGLTYEQYF. The CDR3, as DNA: TGTGCCAGCAGTTACTCGTCCGGGTTAACCTACGAGCAGTACTTC.